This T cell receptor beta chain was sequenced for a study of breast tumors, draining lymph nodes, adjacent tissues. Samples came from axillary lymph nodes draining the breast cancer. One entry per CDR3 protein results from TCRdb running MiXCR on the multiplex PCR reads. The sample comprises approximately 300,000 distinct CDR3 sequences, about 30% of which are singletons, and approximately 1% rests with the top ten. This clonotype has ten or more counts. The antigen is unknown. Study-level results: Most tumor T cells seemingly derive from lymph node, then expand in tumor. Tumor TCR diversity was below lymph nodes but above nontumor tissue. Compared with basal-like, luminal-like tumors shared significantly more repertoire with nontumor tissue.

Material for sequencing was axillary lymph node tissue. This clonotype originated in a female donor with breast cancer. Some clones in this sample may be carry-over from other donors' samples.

The CDR3: CASSLVSGVTGELFF. As DNA, the CDR3 is TGTGCCAGCAGCTTAGTATCTGGCGTCACCGGGGAGCTGTTTTTT. The chain joins TRBV11-3 to TRBJ2-2; D call uncertain. CDR3 size: 15 residues. CDR1 and CDR2 from the germline V gene are SGHNT and YENEEA. Trimming pared 1 base from V and 4 bases from J, leaving 10 bases between.